Sequencing of this TCR beta chain was carried out in a study of T cell changes during pregnancy in multiple sclerosis. This clone was found once. Measured with immunoSEQ multiplex PCR; TCRdb has only the in-frame clones, and not every one. The table shows about 80,000 clones, with roughly nine tenths occurring only once. The starting material was peripheral blood, obtained before pregnancy. The sequence was collected from a female donor with multiple sclerosis, enrolled in a pregnancy study.

The CDR3 DNA follows: TGTGCCAGCAGCCGGACTAGCGGGGGTCTCTTAAACTTCGCTCGCAATGAGCAGTTCTTC. Translated: CASSRTSGGLLNFARNEQFF. This chain connects TRBV28 to TRBJ2-1, with 13 bases that match TRBD2. The CDR3 runs to 20 residues. Trimming cost V 6 bases and J 6 bases; bases outside gene matches: 20. Looked up from germline, CDR1 is MDHEN and CDR2 is SYDVKM.